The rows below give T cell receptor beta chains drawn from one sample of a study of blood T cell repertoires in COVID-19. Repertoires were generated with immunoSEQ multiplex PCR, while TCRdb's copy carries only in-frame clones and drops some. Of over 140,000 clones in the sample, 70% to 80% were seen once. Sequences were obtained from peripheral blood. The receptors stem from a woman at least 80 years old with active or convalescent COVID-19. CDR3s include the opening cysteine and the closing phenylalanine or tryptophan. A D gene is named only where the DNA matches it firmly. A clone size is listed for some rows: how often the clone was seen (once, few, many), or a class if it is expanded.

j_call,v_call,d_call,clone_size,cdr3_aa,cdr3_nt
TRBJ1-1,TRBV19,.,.,CASSIVAGMNTEAFF,TGTGCCAGTAGTATAGTCGCAGGCATGAACACTGAAGCTTTCTTT
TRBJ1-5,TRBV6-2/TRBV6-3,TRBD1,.,CASSMATGTNQPQHF,TGTGCCAGCAGTATGGCGACAGGGACCAATCAGCCCCAGCATTTT
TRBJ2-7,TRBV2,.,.,CASSGDFYEQYF,TGTGCCAGCAGTGGGGACTTCTACGAGCAGTACTTC
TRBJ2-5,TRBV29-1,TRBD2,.,CSVGKGGETQYF,TGCAGCGTTGGAAAGGGAGGGGAGACCCAGTACTTC
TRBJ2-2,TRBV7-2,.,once,CASRPTGQNTGELFF,TGTGCCAGCAGACCAACAGGCCAAAACACCGGGGAGCTGTTTTTT
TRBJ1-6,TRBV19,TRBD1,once,CASSISVRTGSNSPLHF,TGTGCCAGTAGTATTAGTGTCCGGACAGGGAGCAATTCACCCCTCCACTTT
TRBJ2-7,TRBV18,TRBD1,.,CASSSGTGGYEQYF,TGTGCCAGCTCATCCGGGACAGGGGGCTACGAGCAGTACTTC
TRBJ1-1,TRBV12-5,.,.,CASGLVTDFWGGYEAFF,TGTGCTAGTGGTTTGGTAACGGACTTTTGGGGGGGGTATGAAGCTTTCTTT
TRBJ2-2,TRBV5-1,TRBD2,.,CASSPASGGRDTGELFF,TGCGCCAGCAGCCCAGCTAGCGGGGGGCGGGACACCGGGGAGCTGTTTTTT
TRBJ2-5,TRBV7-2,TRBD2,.,CASSEGMLAGGETQYF,TGTGCCAGCAGCGAAGGAATGCTAGCGGGGGGGGAGACCCAGTACTTC
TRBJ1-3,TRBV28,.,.,CASSFDRRNTIYF,TGTGCCAGCAGTTTTGACAGAAGAAACACCATATATTTT
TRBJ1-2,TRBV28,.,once,CASSSGYYGYTF,TGTGCCAGCAGTTCGGGTTACTATGGCTACACCTTC
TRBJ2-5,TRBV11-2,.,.,CASSLGRGSQETQYF,TGTGCCAGCAGCTTAGGCCGGGGGAGCCAAGAGACCCAGTACTTC
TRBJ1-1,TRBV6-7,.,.,CASSGTLMNTEAFF,TGTGCCAGCAGTGGGACACTGATGAACACTGAAGCTTTCTTT
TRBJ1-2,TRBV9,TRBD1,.,CASSERTQGTGPLYGYTF,TGTGCCAGCAGCGAACGTACCCAAGGGACAGGCCCACTTTATGGCTACACCTTC
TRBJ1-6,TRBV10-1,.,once,CASSESRGGVRSPLHF,TGCGCCAGCAGTGAGTCGAGGGGGGGGGTTAGGTCACCCCTCCACTTT
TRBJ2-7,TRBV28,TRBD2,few,CASSLSRLAGENEQYF,TGTGCCAGCAGTTTATCCAGACTAGCGGGGGAGAACGAGCAGTACTTC
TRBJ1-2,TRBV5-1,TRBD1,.,CASSSGQTYGYTF,TGCGCCAGCAGCTCGGGACAGACCTATGGCTACACCTTC
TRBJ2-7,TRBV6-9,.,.,CASSYQGPYEQYF,TGTGCCAGCAGTTATCAGGGCCCCTACGAGCAGTACTTC
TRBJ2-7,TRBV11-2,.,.,CASSSLTGEFYYEQYF,TGTGCCAGCAGCTCCTTGACAGGCGAATTCTACTACGAGCAGTACTTC
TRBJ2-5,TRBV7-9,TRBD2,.,CASSSPRGGPEGTQYF,TGTGCCAGCAGCTCCCCCCGCGGGGGACCCGAGGGGACCCAGTACTTC
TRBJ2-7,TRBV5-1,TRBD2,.,CASSSFTSGGYEQYF,TGCGCCAGCAGCTCCTTCACTAGCGGGGGGTACGAGCAGTACTTC
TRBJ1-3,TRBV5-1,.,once,CASSLLGPSGNTIYF,TGCGCCAGCAGCTTGTTGGGGCCTTCTGGAAACACCATATATTTT
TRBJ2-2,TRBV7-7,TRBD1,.,CASSSGQGSTGELFF,TGTGCTAGCAGTTCGGGACAGGGCTCCACCGGGGAGCTGTTTTTT
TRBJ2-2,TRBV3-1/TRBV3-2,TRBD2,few,CASSQLAGGSNTGELFF,TGTGCCAGCAGCCAACTAGCGGGGGGCAGCAACACCGGGGAGCTGTTTTTT
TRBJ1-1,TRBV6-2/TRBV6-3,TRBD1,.,CASSTLTGFSIGAFF,TGTGCCAGCAGCACTTTGACAGGGTTTTCTATCGGAGCTTTCTTT
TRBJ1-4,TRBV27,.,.,CASGPRWTNEKLFF,TGTGCCAGCGGCCCTCGTTGGACTAATGAAAAACTGTTTTTT
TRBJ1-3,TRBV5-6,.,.,CASSLGQSGNTIYF,TGTGCCAGCAGCTTGGGACAGTCTGGAAACACCATATATTTT
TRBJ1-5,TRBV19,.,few,CASRRSSGVRSNQPQHF,TGTGCCAGTAGGCGATCATCGGGGGTCCGTAGCAATCAGCCCCAGCATTTT
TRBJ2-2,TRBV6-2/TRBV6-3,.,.,CASSSTESTGELFF,TGTGCCAGCAGTTCGACAGAGTCCACCGGGGAGCTGTTTTTT
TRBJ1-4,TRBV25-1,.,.,CASSDAVKLFF,TGTGCCAGCAGTGACGCGGTTAAACTGTTTTTT
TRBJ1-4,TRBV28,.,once,CASTSLTGSGEKLFF,TGTGCCAGCACCTCCCTGACAGGATCTGGAGAAAAACTGTTTTTT
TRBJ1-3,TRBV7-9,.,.,CASSLGTENTIYF,TGTGCCAGCAGCTTAGGGACAGAAAACACCATATATTTT
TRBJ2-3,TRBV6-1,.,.,CASSETRASATDTQYF,TGTGCCAGCAGTGAGACTAGGGCTAGCGCCACAGATACGCAGTATTTT
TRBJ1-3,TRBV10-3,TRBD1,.,CAISTQGDGNTIYF,TGTGCCATCAGTACTCAGGGGGATGGAAACACCATATATTTT
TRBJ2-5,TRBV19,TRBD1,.,CASSMVLGAGGHQETQYF,TGTGCCAGTAGTATGGTTCTGGGGGCAGGGGGCCACCAAGAGACCCAGTACTTC
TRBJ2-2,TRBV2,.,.,CASSEVTGYGDGELFF,TGTGCCAGCAGTGAAGTTACAGGGTACGGGGACGGGGAGCTGTTTTTT
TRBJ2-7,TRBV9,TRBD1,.,CASNPGGTAYEQYF,TGTGCCAGCAACCCTGGTGGGACAGCATACGAGCAGTACTTC
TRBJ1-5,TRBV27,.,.,CATRERPHSDQPQHF,TGTGCCACCAGGGAGAGGCCTCACTCGGATCAGCCCCAGCATTTT
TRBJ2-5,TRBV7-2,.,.,CASSLAGRETQYF,TGTGCCAGCAGCTTAGCGGGGCGTGAGACCCAGTACTTC
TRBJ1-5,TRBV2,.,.,CASSSNSNQPQHF,TGTGCCAGCAGTTCCAATAGCAATCAGCCCCAGCATTTT
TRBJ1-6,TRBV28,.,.,CASSFPSQGGSPLHF,TGTGCCAGCAGTTTTCCGTCACAGGGTGGATCACCCCTCCACTTT
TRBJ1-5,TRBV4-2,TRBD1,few,CASSQDGGTGVQPQHF,TGTGCCAGCAGCCAGGACGGAGGGACAGGGGTTCAGCCCCAGCATTTT
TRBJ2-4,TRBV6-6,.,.,CASRLGTLAKNIQYF,TGTGCCAGCAGACTAGGCACCCTAGCCAAAAACATTCAGTACTTC
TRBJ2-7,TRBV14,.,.,CASSHRPGYEQYF,TGTGCCAGCAGCCATCGCCCGGGCTACGAGCAGTACTTC
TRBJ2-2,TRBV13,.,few,CASSLRTTGLNTGELFF,TGTGCCAGCAGCTTACGGACAACGGGTTTGAACACCGGGGAGCTGTTTTTT
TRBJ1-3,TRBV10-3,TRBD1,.,CAIKDRAGNTIYF,TGTGCCATCAAGGACAGGGCTGGAAACACCATATATTTT
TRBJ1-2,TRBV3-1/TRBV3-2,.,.,CASSQESLANYGYTF,TGTGCCAGCAGCCAAGAGTCCTTAGCTAACTATGGCTACACCTTC
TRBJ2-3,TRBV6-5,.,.,CASSYGLAGDTQYF,TGTGCCAGCAGTTACGGGCTAGCTGGGGATACGCAGTATTTT
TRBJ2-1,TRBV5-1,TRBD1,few,CASSYAGTGYNEQFF,TGCGCCAGCAGCTACGCCGGGACAGGGTACAATGAGCAGTTCTTC
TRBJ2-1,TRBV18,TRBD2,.,CASSPPGGGSSSYNEQFF,TGTGCCAGCTCACCACCTGGCGGGGGGTCGAGCTCCTACAATGAGCAGTTCTTC
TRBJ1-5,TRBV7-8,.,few,CASSSGGYNQPQHF,TGTGCCAGCAGCTCCGGGGGTTACAATCAGCCCCAGCATTTT
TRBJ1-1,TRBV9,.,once,CASSVIPAGGNTEAFF,TGTGCCAGCAGCGTAATCCCCGCCGGGGGGAACACTGAAGCTTTCTTT